This TCR beta chain is from a study of graft-versus-host responses after intestinal transplantation. The CDR3 runs 15 residues. Trimming at V came to 7 bases and at J to 8 bases, leaving 15 bases not matched to a gene. Germline CDR1 reads LNHDA; CDR2 reads SQIVND (reference sequence). Clones were read by immunoSEQ multiplex PCR, and TCRdb kept only the in-frame ones, dropping some. The data show approximately 22,000 clones, approximately 46% seen once. The sequencing here drew on alloreactive CD4+ T cells from a mixed lymphocyte reaction culture, taken before intestinal transplant. Described subset: CFSE-low proliferating T cells sorted from roughly 6-day pre-transplant mixed lymphocyte reaction (GvH or HvG direction). This receptor was identified in a human patient who received an intestinal transplant. V and J are TRBV19 and TRBJ1-2; 8 bases fit TRBD1. The CDR3 sequence is CASTPGTGPVRGYTF. The DNA for the CDR3 is TGTGCCAGTACCCCAGGGACAGGCCCAGTGAGGGGCTACACCTTC.